Listed below are T cell receptor beta chains from one sample, sequenced in a study of T-cell reconstitution after alpha-beta-depleted transplantation in children. TCRdb fed the PCR reads into MiXCR, producing one record per CDR3 protein. The sample gives 150,000 to 250,000 distinct CDR3 sequences, about 14% of which show up once; around 13% is in the top ten. Sequences were derived from PBMCs from the stem cell graft donor, sampled from the stem cell graft. All receptors come from a human donor who donated a stem cell graft to a child with acute lymphoblastic leukemia. Each CDR3 is given with its conserved first and last residue. A D gene is named only where the DNA matches it firmly. Clone sizes are given selectively: once, few, many, or a class where the clone is expanded.

d_gene: -
j_gene: TRBJ2-5
v_gene: TRBV12-3/TRBV12-4
abundance: many
len: 14
CDR3aa: CASSLRSGGETQYF
CDR3nt: TGTGCCAGCAGTTTAAGGTCTGGGGGAGAGACCCAGTACTTC

d_gene: TRBD2
j_gene: TRBJ2-7
v_gene: TRBV7-6
abundance: many
len: 13
CDR3aa: CASSVPGGYEQYF
CDR3nt: TGTGCCAGCAGCGTACCGGGGGGTTACGAGCAGTACTTC

d_gene: TRBD1
j_gene: TRBJ2-5
v_gene: TRBV5-1
abundance: many
len: 16
CDR3aa: CASSPLQGARQETQYF
CDR3nt: TGCGCCAGCAGCCCCCTACAGGGGGCTAGGCAAGAGACCCAGTACTTC

d_gene: -
j_gene: TRBJ2-5
v_gene: TRBV10-3
abundance: many
len: 15
CDR3aa: CAISDRGSYQETQYF
CDR3nt: TGTGCCATCAGTGATAGGGGCTCGTACCAAGAGACCCAGTACTTC

d_gene: TRBD2
j_gene: TRBJ2-4
v_gene: TRBV6-5
abundance: -
len: 13
CDR3aa: CASSTSGGNIQYF
CDR3nt: TGTGCCAGCAGTACTAGCGGGGGGAACATTCAGTACTTC

d_gene: -
j_gene: TRBJ1-5
v_gene: TRBV20-1
abundance: many
len: 15
CDR3aa: CSARDLRRTNQPQHF
CDR3nt: TGCAGTGCTAGAGATCTCCGGAGAACCAATCAGCCCCAGCATTTT

d_gene: -
j_gene: TRBJ2-7
v_gene: TRBV7-9
abundance: many
len: 14
CDR3aa: CASSPGGLLYEQYF
CDR3nt: TGTGCCAGCAGCCCCGGCGGACTACTCTACGAGCAGTACTTC

d_gene: TRBD1
j_gene: TRBJ2-5
v_gene: TRBV20-1
abundance: many
len: 14
CDR3aa: CSAQYRGRQETQYF
CDR3nt: TGCAGTGCCCAATACAGGGGGCGCCAAGAGACCCAGTACTTC

d_gene: TRBD1
j_gene: TRBJ2-1
v_gene: TRBV27
abundance: -
len: 15
CDR3aa: CASSLGPTGPNEQFF
CDR3nt: TGTGCCAGCAGTTTGGGGCCGACAGGGCCCAATGAGCAGTTCTTC

d_gene: -
j_gene: TRBJ2-1
v_gene: TRBV29-1
abundance: many
len: 14
CDR3aa: CSVGPFTPYNEQFF
CDR3nt: TGCAGCGTCGGACCCTTCACGCCTTACAATGAGCAGTTCTTC

d_gene: TRBD1
j_gene: TRBJ1-1
v_gene: TRBV5-1
abundance: many
len: 16
CDR3aa: CASSLLTGGDHTEAFF
CDR3nt: TGCGCCAGCTCCCTTTTGACAGGGGGCGATCACACTGAAGCTTTCTTT

d_gene: TRBD2
j_gene: TRBJ2-5
v_gene: TRBV25-1
abundance: many
len: 16
CDR3aa: CASSELASSGKETQYF
CDR3nt: TGTGCCAGCAGTGAGCTAGCGTCTAGCGGGAAAGAGACCCAGTACTTC

d_gene: -
j_gene: TRBJ1-4
v_gene: TRBV6-1
abundance: many
len: 15
CDR3aa: CASRAGQSTNEKLFF
CDR3nt: TGTGCCAGCAGAGCCGGACAGTCAACTAATGAAAAACTGTTTTTT

d_gene: TRBD1
j_gene: TRBJ1-2
v_gene: TRBV29-1
abundance: many
len: 15
CDR3aa: CSDNDLGTGAYGYTF
CDR3nt: TGCAGCGACAACGACCTCGGGACAGGGGCCTATGGCTACACCTTC

d_gene: TRBD2
j_gene: TRBJ2-3
v_gene: TRBV6-1
abundance: many
len: 17
CDR3aa: CASKRTSGSPSTDTQYF
CDR3nt: TGTGCCAGCAAGCGGACTAGCGGGTCCCCTAGCACAGATACGCAGTATTTT

d_gene: -
j_gene: TRBJ1-1
v_gene: TRBV5-8
abundance: -
len: 13
CDR3aa: CASRPGGNTEAFF
CDR3nt: TGTGCCAGCAGACCCGGGGGGAACACTGAAGCTTTCTTT

d_gene: -
j_gene: TRBJ1-2
v_gene: TRBV5-1
abundance: -
len: 15
CDR3aa: CASSGQQGQISGYTF
CDR3nt: TGCGCCAGCAGCGGACAACAGGGTCAGATTAGCGGCTACACCTTC

d_gene: TRBD1
j_gene: TRBJ2-7
v_gene: TRBV6-5
abundance: many
len: 14
CDR3aa: CASSYSTGPGEQYF
CDR3nt: TGTGCCAGCAGTTACTCGACAGGGCCTGGGGAGCAGTACTTC

d_gene: TRBD1
j_gene: TRBJ1-1
v_gene: TRBV29-1
abundance: -
len: 13
CDR3aa: CSVGWDSYTEAFF
CDR3nt: TGCAGCGTTGGATGGGACAGCTACACTGAAGCTTTCTTT

d_gene: -
j_gene: TRBJ1-6
v_gene: TRBV12-3/TRBV12-4
abundance: many
len: 13
CDR3aa: CASSPGTGSPLHF
CDR3nt: TGTGCCAGCAGTCCTGGGACGGGGTCACCCCTCCACTTT

d_gene: TRBD2
j_gene: TRBJ2-7
v_gene: TRBV20-1
abundance: few
len: 16
CDR3aa: CSARDLGTSGIYEQYF
CDR3nt: TGCAGTGCTAGAGATCTGGGGACTAGCGGGATTTACGAGCAGTACTTC

d_gene: -
j_gene: TRBJ1-5
v_gene: TRBV5-1
abundance: -
len: 14
CDR3aa: CASSLGDLGGLQHF
CDR3nt: TGCGCCAGCAGCTTGGGTGACCTGGGGGGACTCCAGCATTTT

d_gene: -
j_gene: TRBJ1-1
v_gene: TRBV5-1
abundance: many
len: 14
CDR3aa: CASGKDGRRTEAFF
CDR3nt: TGCGCCAGCGGGAAAGACGGGAGGCGCACTGAAGCTTTCTTT

d_gene: -
j_gene: TRBJ2-3
v_gene: TRBV20-1
abundance: -
len: 13
CDR3aa: CSAQGTAEDTQYF
CDR3nt: TGCAGTGCCCAGGGAACTGCGGAAGATACGCAGTATTTT

d_gene: -
j_gene: TRBJ2-2
v_gene: TRBV12-3/TRBV12-4
abundance: -
len: 14
CDR3aa: CASSIGSNTGELFF
CDR3nt: TGTGCCAGCAGTATCGGGAGCAACACCGGGGAGCTGTTTTTT

d_gene: -
j_gene: TRBJ1-2
v_gene: TRBV20-1
abundance: many
len: 13
CDR3aa: CSAEIRGRGGYTF
CDR3nt: TGCAGTGCAGAGATCCGGGGGAGGGGAGGCTACACCTTC

d_gene: TRBD1
j_gene: TRBJ2-3
v_gene: TRBV24-1
abundance: many
len: 18
CDR3aa: CATSDWGQGGTSTDTQYF
CDR3nt: TGTGCCACCAGTGACTGGGGACAGGGTGGAACCAGCACAGATACGCAGTATTTT

d_gene: -
j_gene: TRBJ1-6
v_gene: TRBV5-1
abundance: many
len: 13
CDR3aa: CASSLSGNSPLHF
CDR3nt: TGCGCCAGCAGCTTGTCGGGTAATTCACCCCTCCACTTT